This TCR beta chain was documented in a study of blood T cells in healthy people across ages. With 0 bases removed from V and 4 bases from J, the gap between germline ends came to 10 bases. Looked up from germline, CDR1 is LGHNA and CDR2 is YNFKEQ. This CDR3 spans 14 amino acids. Combining a sample-barcoded 5' primer with a J-beta primer mix, a second PCR ran for about 7 to 11 cycles. TCRdb reprocessed the 5' RACE reads with MiXCR, giving one entry per CDR3 protein. The repertoire holds about 1.4 million distinct CDR3 sequences, with approximately 59% as singletons. The authors drew around 9.3 milliliters of peripheral blood from each donor. Per sample, extraction of total RNA gave at least 5.5 micrograms in every case.

Material for sequencing was blood. The origin of this receptor is a man younger than 30 in good health. This rearrangement joins TRBV4-2 to TRBJ2-7, with unresolved D. The DNA for the CDR3 is TGTGCCAGCAGCCAAGATATGGACGGGTACGAGCAGTACTTC. It codes for CASSQDMDGYEQYF.